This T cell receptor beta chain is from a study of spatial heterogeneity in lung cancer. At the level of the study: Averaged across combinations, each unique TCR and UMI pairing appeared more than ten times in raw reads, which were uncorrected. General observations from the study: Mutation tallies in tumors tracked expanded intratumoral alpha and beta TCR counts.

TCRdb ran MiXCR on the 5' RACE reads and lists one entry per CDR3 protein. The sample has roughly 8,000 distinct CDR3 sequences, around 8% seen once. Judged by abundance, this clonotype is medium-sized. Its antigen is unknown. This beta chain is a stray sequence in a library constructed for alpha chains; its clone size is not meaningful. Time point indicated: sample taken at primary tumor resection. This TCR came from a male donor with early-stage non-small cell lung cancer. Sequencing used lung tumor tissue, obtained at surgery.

CDR3 DNA sequence: TGTGCCAGCAGTTTCCGGGACAGCGAAAAGCAGTACTTC. It codes for CASSFRDSEKQYF. V usage is TRBV27 and J usage is TRBJ2-7, with 7 bases fitting TRBD1. The CDR3 loop spans 13 amino acids. J was trimmed by 8 bases and V by 3 bases; bases with no gene match: 7. CDR1 and CDR2 from the germline V gene are MNHEY and SMNVEV (reference sequence).